These 7 T cell receptor beta chains were sequenced from one sample in a study of PD-1 blockade in classical Hodgkin lymphoma. Patients all relapsed after autologous stem cell transplantation, and there was variation in brentuximab vedotin exposure. Method: immunoSEQ multiplex PCR; TCRdb's copy keeps in-frame clones and lacks some. The sample holds roughly 25,000 clones; roughly four fifths are singletons and the top ten take around a tenth. Sequenced here: peripheral blood mononuclear cells (PBMCs), sampled before the second cycle of nivolumab. These receptors were obtained from a human donor with classical Hodgkin lymphoma.

The chain couples TRBV7-2 to TRBJ2-6, with 7 bases matching TRBD1. CDR3 size: 15 residues. CDR1 SGHTA and CDR2 FQGNSA come from the germline V gene. With 4 bases clipped from V and 4 bases from J, the junction kept 4 bases outside the gene matches. This CDR3 reads CASSSSTGGANVLTF. CDR3 in DNA: TGTGCCAGCAGCTCCTCGACAGGGGGGGCCAACGTCCTGACTTTC.

This chain joins TRBV6-5 and TRBJ1-3; no clear D. V lost 11 bases to trimming and J lost 0 bases, with 17 bases between them. CDR1 MNHEY and CDR2 SVGAGI come from the germline V gene. The CDR3 spans 15 residues. Here the CDR3 reads CAAGRDTNSGNTIYF. The DNA for the CDR3 is TGTGCCGCCGGACGCGACACCAACTCTGGAAACACCATATATTTT.

The V and J genes are TRBV7-8 and TRBJ2-7; D ambiguous. This CDR3 has 13 amino acids. Between the trimmed V and J ends, which lost 1 base and 3 bases, there was a span of 7 bases. Looked up from germline, CDR1 is SGHVS and CDR2 is FQNEAQ. CDR3: CASSLGLGYEQYF. The CDR3, as DNA: TGTGCCAGCAGCTTAGGGTTGGGCTACGAGCAGTACTTC. Together with reference TRBV7-8 and TRBJ2-7, the CDR3 gives the full variable domain: GAGVSQSPRYKVAKRGQDVALRCDPISGHVSLFWYQQALGQGPEFLTYFQNEAQLDKSGLPSDRFFAERPEGSVSTLKIQRTQQEDSAVYLCASSLGLGYEQYFGPGTRLTVT.

This clone appeared a single time. This chain uses TRBV4-3 with TRBJ2-2; perhaps TRBD2 as D (6 bases). Trimming took off 0 bases at V and 9 bases at J, with 11 bases between the two ends. The germline V gene encodes CDR1 LGHNA and CDR2 YSLEER. This CDR3 has 14 amino acids. The CDR3 spells CASSQDFGGRELFF. CDR3 sequence (DNA): TGCGCCAGCAGCCAAGATTTCGGGGGACGGGAGCTGTTTTTT.

This chain connects TRBV21-1 to TRBJ2-7; TRBD2 was called by the table and not checked on the DNA. TRBV21-1 counts as a pseudogene. This CDR3 has 13 residues. CDR3 sequence: CASSKESGHEQYF. CDR3 nucleotides: TGTGCCAGCAGCAAAGAGTCCGGTCACGAGCAGTACTTC.

This chain links TRBV6-5 with TRBJ2-1; 8 nucleotides line up with TRBD2. CDR3 length equals 11 residues. CDR1 is MNHEY, CDR2 SVGAGI, per germline. The V segment lost 10 bases and the J segment 9 bases; nucleotides outside the gene matches: 5. CDR3 coding DNA: TGTGCCACGGGACTAGGTTTTGAGCAGTTCTTC. Amino acids: CATGLGFEQFF.

The chain has TRBV11-2 and TRBJ1-1; 7 bases are a match to TRBD1. V lost 3 bases, J lost 6 bases, and 19 bases stayed unmatched. CDR3 length: 18 residues. Germline CDR1 reads SGHAT; CDR2 reads FQNNGV. The CDR3, as DNA: TGTGCCAGCAGCTTCAAGGACAGGAGCCCCAGTAACACCCCTGAAGCTTTCTTT. Protein: CASSFKDRSPSNTPEAFF.